This paragraph reports one T cell receptor beta chain. Generated by immunoSEQ multiplex PCR, the TCRdb table keeps only in-frame clones and is missing some. The sample includes 30,000 to 40,000 clones, roughly four fifths of them seen just once. The source of the sample is a study of glioma-infiltrating T cells after dendritic cell vaccination. CDR1 is LGHNA and CDR2 is YNFKEQ in the germline V gene. This CDR3 contains 18 residues. The V gene end was trimmed by 1 base and the J gene end by 2 bases; junction bases not matched to a gene: 12. Specimen: blood, collected before dendritic cell vaccination. This sequence was found in a human donor with glioblastoma. The V gene is TRBV4-2, the J gene TRBJ2-7; 9 bases align to TRBD2. Here the CDR3 reads CASSQGAVLAGNPYEQYF. CDR3 DNA: TGTGCCAGCAGCCAAGGTGCAGTCCTAGCGGGGAACCCCTACGAGCAGTACTTC.